This TCR beta chain was recorded in a study of blood T cell repertoires in COVID-19. Study as a whole: COVID-19 samples, acute and convalescent, were from the United States, Italy and Spain. PBMCs, B-cell-depleted T cells, or T cells provided the cDNA or gDNA that made up the material.

V lost 4 bases to trimming and J lost 0 bases, with 19 bases between them. CDR3 size: 18 residues. Germline loops: CDR1 SEHNR, CDR2 FQNEAQ (reference sequence). The age range of participants was about 18 to 89 years, with residence in under 25 US areas. Original methodology: Counts of nucleated cells, estimated from reference gene primer amplification, were obtained. Sequencing was performed with immunoSEQ multiplex PCR; in TCRdb, only in-frame clones are kept and a portion is missing. D and trimming were read from the DNA, whereas the V and J calls and clone size are those reported in that table. Among 360,000 or so clones listed, over 75% were seen once.

Sequences were obtained from PBMCs or T cells enriched from blood (not recorded which). The source is a young woman who had recovered from COVID-19. The chain combines TRBV7-9 with TRBJ1-5; the D gene is possibly TRBD1 (6 bases). In DNA form, the CDR3 reads TGTGCCAGCAGCTCCCCCCCCGGGACAAGTCGTAGCAATCAGCCCCAGCATTTT. This encodes CASSSPPGTSRSNQPQHF.